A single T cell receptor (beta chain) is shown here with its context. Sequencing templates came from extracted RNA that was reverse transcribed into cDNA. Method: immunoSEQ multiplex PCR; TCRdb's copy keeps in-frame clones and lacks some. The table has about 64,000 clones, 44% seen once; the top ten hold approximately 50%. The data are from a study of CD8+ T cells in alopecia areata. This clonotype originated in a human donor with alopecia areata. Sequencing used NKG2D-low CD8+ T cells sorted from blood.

In DNA form, the CDR3 reads TGTGCCAGCAGCTTAACAACGAGAATAGAAACTGGCTACACCTTC. It encodes CASSLTTRIETGYTF. The chain combines TRBV7-2 with TRBJ1-2; D is ambiguous. The CDR3 loop spans 15 amino acids. The germline V and J ends were trimmed by 2 bases and 7 bases, with 17 bases remaining between them. Looked up from germline, CDR1 is SGHTA and CDR2 is FQGNSA.